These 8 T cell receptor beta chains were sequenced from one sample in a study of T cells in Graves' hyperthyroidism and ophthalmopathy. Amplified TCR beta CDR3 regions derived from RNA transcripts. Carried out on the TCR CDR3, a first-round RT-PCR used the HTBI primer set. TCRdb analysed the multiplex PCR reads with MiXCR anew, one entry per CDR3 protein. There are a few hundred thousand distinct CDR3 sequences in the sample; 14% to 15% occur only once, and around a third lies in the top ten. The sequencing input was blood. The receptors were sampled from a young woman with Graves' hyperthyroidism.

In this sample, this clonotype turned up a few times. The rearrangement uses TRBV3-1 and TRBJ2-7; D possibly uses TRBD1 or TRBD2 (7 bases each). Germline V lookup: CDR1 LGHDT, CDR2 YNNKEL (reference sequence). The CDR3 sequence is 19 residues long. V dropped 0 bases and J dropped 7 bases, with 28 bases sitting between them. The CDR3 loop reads CASSQDSGGASGITAEQYF. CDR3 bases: TGTGCCAGCAGCCAAGATTCAGGGGGGGCTTCTGGGATTACGGCGGAGCAGTACTTC.

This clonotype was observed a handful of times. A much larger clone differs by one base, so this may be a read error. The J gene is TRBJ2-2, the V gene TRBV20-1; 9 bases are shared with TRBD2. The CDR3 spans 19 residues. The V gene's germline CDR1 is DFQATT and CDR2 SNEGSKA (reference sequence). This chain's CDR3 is CSARGITGGRAVNTGELSF. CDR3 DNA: TGCAGTGCTAGAGGGATAACGGGCGGGAGGGCCGTTAACACCGGGGAGCTGTCTTTT.

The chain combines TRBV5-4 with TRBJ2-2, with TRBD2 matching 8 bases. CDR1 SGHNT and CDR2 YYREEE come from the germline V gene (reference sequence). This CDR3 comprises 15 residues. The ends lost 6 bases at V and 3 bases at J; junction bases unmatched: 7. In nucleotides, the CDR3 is TGTGCCAGCACCGCCCCGGGGGGGGACACCGGGGAGCTGTTTTTT. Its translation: CASTAPGGDTGELFF.

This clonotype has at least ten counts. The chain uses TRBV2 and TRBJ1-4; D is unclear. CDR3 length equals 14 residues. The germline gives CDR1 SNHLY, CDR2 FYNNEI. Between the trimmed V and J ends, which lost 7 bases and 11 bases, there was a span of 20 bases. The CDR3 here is CASTWTMTQSKLFF. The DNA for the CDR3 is TGTGCCAGCACCTGGACGATGACCCAATCTAAACTGTTTTTT.

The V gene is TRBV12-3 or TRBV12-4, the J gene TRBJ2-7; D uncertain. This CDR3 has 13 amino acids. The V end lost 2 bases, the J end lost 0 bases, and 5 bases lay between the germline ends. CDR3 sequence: CASSLSPSYEQYF. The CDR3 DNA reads TGTGCCAGCAGTTTATCCCCCTCCTACGAGCAGTACTTC.

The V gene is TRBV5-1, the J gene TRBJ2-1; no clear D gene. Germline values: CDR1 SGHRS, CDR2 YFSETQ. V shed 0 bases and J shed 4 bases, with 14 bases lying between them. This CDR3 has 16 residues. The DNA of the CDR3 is TGCGCCAGCAGCTTGGCCCCCAACACGCCTTACAATGAGCAGTTCTTC. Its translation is CASSLAPNTPYNEQFF.

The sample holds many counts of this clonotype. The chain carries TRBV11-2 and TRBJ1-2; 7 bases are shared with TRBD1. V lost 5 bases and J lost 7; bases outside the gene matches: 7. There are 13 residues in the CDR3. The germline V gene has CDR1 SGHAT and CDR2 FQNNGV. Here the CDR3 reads CASSLGQAVGYTF. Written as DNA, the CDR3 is TGTGCCAGCAGCCTCGGACAGGCTGTTGGCTACACCTTC.

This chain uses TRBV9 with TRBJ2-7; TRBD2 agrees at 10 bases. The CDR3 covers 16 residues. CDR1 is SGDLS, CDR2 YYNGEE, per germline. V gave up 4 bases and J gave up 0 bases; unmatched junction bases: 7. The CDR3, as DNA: TGTGCCAGCAGCCCCAACATAGCGGGGGGCTCCTACGAGCAGTACTTC. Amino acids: CASSPNIAGGSYEQYF.